This T cell receptor beta chain was recorded in a study of a mutant IDH1 vaccine in newly diagnosed glioma. As for the study in general: The initiation of vaccination occurred 4-6 weeks after radiotherapy alone, or with temozolomide cycles. Most patients had received both radiotherapy and temozolomide, the prior options being radiotherapy, temozolomide, or both. In the visit schedule, V12 fell in week 35, while V13 fell in week 47. Whole-study findings and limits: Seemingly, pseudoprogression had no relation to changes in the top peripheral T cell clonotypes.

Only in-frame clones appear in the TCRdb table, and some are missing; sequencing was by immunoSEQ multiplex PCR. The sample shows about 56,000 clones, roughly 80% of them seen only once. Germline-derived CDR1 and CDR2 are MGHRA and YSYEKL. This CDR3 spans 13 amino acids. V lost 4 bases, J lost 6 bases, and 13 bases lay in between. This clone was detected only once. Antigen: not known. The time point: week 47, end of study. A 20-mer mutant IDH1 peptide at 300 ug was injected subcutaneously with topical imiquimod. Sequenced material: PBMCs, taken from a glioma patient whose treatment included an IDH1 peptide vaccine. The V and J genes are TRBV4-1 and TRBJ2-7; D is perhaps TRBD2 (6 bases). The receptor was derived from a man between 50 and 59 years old with glioma. This CDR3 reads CASSPLEGSEQYF. CDR3 sequence (DNA): TGCGCCAGCAGCCCTTTGGAGGGATCCGAGCAGTACTTC.